This entry lists 9 T cell receptor beta chains sequenced from one sample in a study of blood T cell repertoires in COVID-19. This table comes from immunoSEQ multiplex PCR, and its TCRdb copy is limited to in-frame clones, with some not included. The data show about 330,000 clones, roughly 88% seen once. The sample comprised PBMCs or T cells enriched from blood (not recorded which). The receptors were sampled from a man aged 30-40 years who had recovered from COVID-19.

J is TRBJ1-6 and V is TRBV9; TRBD1 matches 7 bases. This CDR3 region has 14 residues. Unmatched junction bases numbered 2, after V lost 3 bases and J lost 5 bases. Looked up from germline, CDR1 is SGDLS and CDR2 is YYNGEE. CDR3 sequence reads: CASSGTGDNSPLHF. The CDR3 DNA follows: TGTGCCAGCAGCGGCACAGGGGATAATTCACCCCTCCACTTT.

On this clone itself: The sample has other DNA sequences that encode this CDR3 too. J is TRBJ2-3 and V is TRBV20-1, with D unclear. V was trimmed by 6 bases and J by 5 bases, leaving 9 bases between them. The germline CDR1 and CDR2 sequences are DFQATT and SNEGSKA (reference sequence). The length of the CDR3 is 11 residues. The CDR3 DNA is TGCAGTGCAGCCTCCGGAGATACGCAGTATTTT. Translating gives CSAASGDTQYF.

This chain uses TRBV10-1 with TRBJ2-7; D is perhaps TRBD1 (5 bases). In germline, CDR1 is WNHNN, CDR2 SYGVQD (reference sequence). CDR3 size: 12 residues. V lost 8 bases and J lost 1, with 9 bases in between. The CDR3 spells CASADNSYEQYF. The CDR3 DNA sequence: TGCGCCAGCGCGGACAATTCCTACGAGCAGTACTTC.

The chain joins TRBV6-5 to TRBJ2-7, with TRBD1 matching 8 bases. V lost 2 bases and J lost 3; bases outside the gene matches: 9. The CDR3 is 16 amino acids. The germline V gene has CDR1 MNHEY and CDR2 SVGAGI. CDR3 amino acids: CASSYDRQGSVYEQYF. The CDR3 nucleotides are TGTGCCAGCAGTTACGATCGACAGGGGAGTGTCTACGAGCAGTACTTC.

V is TRBV6-5 and J is TRBJ2-1; 8 bases align to TRBD2. V dropped 4 bases and J dropped 6; count of bases not matched to a gene: 5. The CDR3 is 14 amino acids. CDR1 and CDR2 (germline): MNHEY, SVGAGI. DNA of the CDR3: TGTGCCAGCAGTTTTCGGGGGGGTCTCAATGAGCAGTTCTTC. Its protein is CASSFRGGLNEQFF.

The chain uses TRBV24-1 and TRBJ1-5; TRBD1 matches at 8 bases. The CDR3 spans 16 residues. V was pared by 7 bases and J by 3 bases, with 10 bases of the junction left unmatched. The germline V gene has CDR1 KGHDR and CDR2 SFDVKD. The CDR3 nucleotides read TGTGCCACCAGCGATCCCGGGACAGGTGACAATCAGCCCCAGCATTTT. This codes for CATSDPGTGDNQPQHF.

This clone has only a few counts. V is TRBV12-3 or TRBV12-4 and J is TRBJ2-5; 7 nucleotides match TRBD1. The CDR3 extends over 12 amino acids. V lost 6 bases, J lost 6 bases, and 4 bases stayed unmatched. CDR3 sequence: CASSSGGKTQYF. The CDR3, as DNA: TGTGCCAGCAGCTCAGGGGGAAAGACCCAGTACTTC.

The gene calls are TRBV28 and TRBJ2-7; TRBD1 agrees at 8 bases. Germline V gives CDR1 MDHEN, CDR2 SYDVKM. The length of the CDR3 is 15 residues. The junction had 9 bases not matched to a gene; V was cut back by 5 bases and J by 3 bases. The CDR3 DNA sequence: TGTGCCAGCAGTCCATTCGACAGGGGACTCTACGAGCAGTACTTC. Translating it yields CASSPFDRGLYEQYF.

The rearrangement uses TRBV15 and TRBJ2-5, with 8 bases aligning to TRBD2. Losses at the gene ends were 4 bases for V and 1 base for J; bases not matched to a gene: 5. Germline loops: CDR1 LNHNV, CDR2 YYDKDF (reference sequence). The CDR3 sequence is 15 residues long. CDR3 amino acids: CATSTFSGAQETQYF. CDR3 DNA: TGTGCCACCAGCACCTTTAGCGGGGCCCAAGAGACCCAGTACTTC.